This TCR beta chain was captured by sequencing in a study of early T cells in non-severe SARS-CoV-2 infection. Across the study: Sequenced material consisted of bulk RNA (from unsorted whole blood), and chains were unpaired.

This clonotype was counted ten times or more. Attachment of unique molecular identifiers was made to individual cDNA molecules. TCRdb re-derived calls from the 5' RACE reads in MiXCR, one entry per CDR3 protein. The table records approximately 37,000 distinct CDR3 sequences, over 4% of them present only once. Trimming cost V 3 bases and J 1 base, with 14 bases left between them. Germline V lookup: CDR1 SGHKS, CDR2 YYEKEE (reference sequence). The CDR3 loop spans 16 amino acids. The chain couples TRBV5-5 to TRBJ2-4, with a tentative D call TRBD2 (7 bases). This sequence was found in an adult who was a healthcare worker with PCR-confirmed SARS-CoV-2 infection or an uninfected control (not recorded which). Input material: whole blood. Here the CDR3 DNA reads TGTGCCAGCAGCTCACAGGGAGGGGTGGCCAAAAACATTCAGTACTTC. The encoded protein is CASSSQGGVAKNIQYF. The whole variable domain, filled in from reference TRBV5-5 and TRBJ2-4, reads DAGVTQSPTHLIKTRGQQVTLRCSPISGHKSVSWYQQVLGQGPQFIFQYYEKEERGRGNFPDRFSARQFPNYSSELNVNALLLGDSALYLCASSSQGGVAKNIQYFGAGTRLSVL.